The 2 T cell receptor beta chains presented below share a single source sample, sequenced in a study of a mutant IDH1 vaccine in newly diagnosed glioma. TCRdb's table, derived via immunoSEQ multiplex PCR, lists solely in-frame clones and lacks some. The sample includes approximately 37,000 clones, 70% to 85% of them seen just once. Time point defined: week 47, end of study. Vaccination used 300 ug of mutant IDH1 20-mer peptide per dose, with topical imiquimod. These receptors have no identified antigens. The sequenced sample was PBMCs, obtained from a glioma patient whose treatment included an IDH1 peptide vaccine. Every receptor here comes from a man in his late teens or twenties with glioma. Some clones in this sample may be carry-over from other donors' samples.

This chain connects TRBV30 to TRBJ1-6, with D perhaps TRBD1 (6 bases). Trimming left V 1 base short and J 7 bases short, with 14 bases between. In germline, CDR1 is GTSNPN, CDR2 SVGIG (reference sequence). This CDR3 spans 15 amino acids. The DNA for the CDR3 is TGTGCCTGGAGTGATCCAGGGGTGGACAATTCACCCCTCCACTTT. Its protein is CAWSDPGVDNSPLHF.

The chain recombines TRBV30 with TRBJ1-5; 7 nucleotides agree with TRBD1. CDR1 and CDR2 (germline): GTSNPN, SVGIG (reference sequence). Trimming removed 3 bases from V and 1 base from J; junction bases left unmatched: 3. The CDR3 sequence is 14 residues long. The CDR3 DNA is TGTGCCTGGAGCAGAGGGGGCAGCAATCAGCCCCAGCATTTT. Its protein is CAWSRGGSNQPQHF. The variable domain in full, with the rest retrieved from reference TRBV30 and TRBJ1-5, is SQTIHQWPATLVQPVGSPLSLECTVEGTSNPNLYWYRQAAGRGLQLLFYSVGIGQISSEVPQNLSASRPQDRQFILSSKKLLLSDSGFYLCAWSRGGSNQPQHFGDGTRLSIL.